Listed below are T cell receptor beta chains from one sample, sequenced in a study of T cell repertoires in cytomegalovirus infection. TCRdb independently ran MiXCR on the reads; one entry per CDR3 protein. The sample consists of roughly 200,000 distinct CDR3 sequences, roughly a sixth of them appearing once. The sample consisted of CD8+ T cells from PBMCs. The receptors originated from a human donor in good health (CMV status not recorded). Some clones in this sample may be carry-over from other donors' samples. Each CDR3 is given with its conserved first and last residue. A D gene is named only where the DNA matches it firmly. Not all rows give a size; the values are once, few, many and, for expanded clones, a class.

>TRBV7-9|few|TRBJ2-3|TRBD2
CASSPTSGDTDTQYF
TGTGCCAGCAGCCCGACTAGCGGTGACACAGATACGCAGTATTTT
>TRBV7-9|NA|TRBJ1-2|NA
CASSNPGTANYGYTF
TGTGCCAGCAGCAACCCGGGGACGGCTAACTATGGCTACACCTTC
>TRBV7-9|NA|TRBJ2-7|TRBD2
CASSWSGDTYEQYF
TGTGCCAGCAGCTGGAGCGGGGATACCTACGAGCAGTACTTC
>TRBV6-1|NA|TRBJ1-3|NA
CASSVSGTGNTIYF
TGTGCCAGCAGTGTCTCAGGCACAGGAAACACCATATATTTT
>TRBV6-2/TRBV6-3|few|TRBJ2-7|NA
CASSYSLRTGGEQYF
TGTGCCAGCAGTTACTCGCTCAGGACCGGCGGCGAGCAGTACTTC
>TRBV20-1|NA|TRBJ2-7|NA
CSASTGSYEQYF
TGCAGTGCCTCGACAGGATCCTACGAGCAGTACTTC
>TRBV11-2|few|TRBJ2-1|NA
CASSEHGGPSEQFF
TGTGCCAGCAGCGAACACGGGGGGCCCAGCGAGCAGTTCTTC
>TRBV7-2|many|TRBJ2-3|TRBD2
CASSDSGVSTDTQYF
TGTGCCAGCAGCGACAGCGGGGTTAGCACAGATACGCAGTATTTT
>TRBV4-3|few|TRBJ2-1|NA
CASSQERDRDQQFF
TGCGCCAGCAGCCAAGAGAGAGATCGGGACCAGCAGTTCTTC
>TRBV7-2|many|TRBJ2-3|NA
CASSLAREWCF
TGTGCCAGCAGCTTAGCACGGGAGTGGTGTTTT
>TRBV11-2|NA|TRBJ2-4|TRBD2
CASSLRLAGGLKNIQYF
TGTGCCAGCAGCTTAAGACTAGCGGGGGGCCTGAAAAACATTCAGTACTTC
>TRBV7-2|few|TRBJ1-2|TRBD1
CASSLSGLTGDGYTF
TGTGCCAGCAGCTTATCCGGGCTGACAGGGGATGGCTACACCTTC
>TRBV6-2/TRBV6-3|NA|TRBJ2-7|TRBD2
CASTTGLAGSYEQYF
TGTGCCAGCACAACGGGTTTAGCGGGGTCGTACGAGCAGTACTTC
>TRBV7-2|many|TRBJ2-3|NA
CASSTDPTDTQYF
TGTGCCAGCAGCACCGACCCAACAGATACGCAGTATTTT
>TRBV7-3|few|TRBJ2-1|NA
CASSLKWITGGPDNEQFF
TGTGCCAGCAGCTTAAAGTGGATAACGGGGGGCCCCGACAATGAGCAGTTCTTC
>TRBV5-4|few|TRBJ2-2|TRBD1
CASSYPGTENTGELFF
TGTGCCAGCAGCTACCCCGGGACAGAAAACACCGGGGAGCTGTTTTTT
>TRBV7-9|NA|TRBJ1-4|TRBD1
CASSATRDRGEREKLFF
TGTGCCAGCAGCGCTACACGGGACAGGGGGGAACGCGAAAAACTGTTTTTT
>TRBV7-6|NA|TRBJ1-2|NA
CASSGTLNYGYTF
TGTGCCAGCTCAGGGACCCTTAACTATGGCTACACCTTC
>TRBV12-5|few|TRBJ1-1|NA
CASGLIGENTEAFF
TGTGCTAGTGGTTTGATAGGAGAGAACACTGAAGCTTTCTTT
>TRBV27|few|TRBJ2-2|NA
CASSRPTGELFF
TGTGCCAGCAGCCGACCCACCGGGGAGCTGTTTTTT
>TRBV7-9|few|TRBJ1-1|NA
CASRKGREANTEAFF
TGTGCCAGCAGAAAAGGCCGGGAGGCGAACACTGAAGCTTTCTTT
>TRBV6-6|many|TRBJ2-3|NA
CASSSPVDRRFTDTQYF
TGTGCCAGCAGTTCGCCGGTCGACAGGAGGTTCACAGATACGCAGTATTTT
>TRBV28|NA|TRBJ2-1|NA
CASSFPDNEQFF
TGTGCCAGCAGTTTCCCTGACAATGAGCAGTTCTTC
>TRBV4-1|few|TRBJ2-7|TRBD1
CASSHRDRESYEQYF
TGCGCCAGCAGCCACCGGGACAGGGAGTCCTACGAGCAGTACTTC
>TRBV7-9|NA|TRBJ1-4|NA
CASSPTTNEKLFF
TGTGCCAGCAGCCCCACAACTAATGAAAAACTGTTTTTT
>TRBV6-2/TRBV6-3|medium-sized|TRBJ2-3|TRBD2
CASSFTGGAEDTQYF
TGTGCCAGCAGTTTCACCGGGGGGGCCGAAGATACGCAGTATTTT
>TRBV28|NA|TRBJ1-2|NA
CASSLRQASNYGYTF
TGTGCCAGCAGTTTAAGACAGGCCTCTAACTATGGCTACACCTTC
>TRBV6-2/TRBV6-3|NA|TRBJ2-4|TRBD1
CASSDLQGDRGNSQYF
TGTGCCAGCAGTGATTTACAGGGGGATCGGGGAAACAGTCAGTACTTC
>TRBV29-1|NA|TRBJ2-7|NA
CSVGPGEAYEQYF
TGCAGCGTTGGGCCAGGGGAGGCCTACGAGCAGTACTTC
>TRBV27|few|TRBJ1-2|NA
CASSLSYSGSGYTF
TGTGCCAGCAGTTTATCGTATTCAGGGAGTGGCTACACCTTC
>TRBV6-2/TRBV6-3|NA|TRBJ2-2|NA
CASSYHPGELFF
TGTGCCAGCAGTTATCATCCCGGGGAGCTGTTTTTT
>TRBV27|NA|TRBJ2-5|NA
CASSGALGTQYF
TGTGCCAGCAGTGGGGCCCTCGGGACCCAGTACTTC
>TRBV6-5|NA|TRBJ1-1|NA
CASSYTAPGIEAFF
TGTGCCAGCAGCTACACCGCCCCGGGAATTGAAGCTTTCTTT
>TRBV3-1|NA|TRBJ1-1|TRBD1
CASSPQGLGSNTEAFF
TGTGCCAGCAGCCCACAGGGGTTGGGATCGAACACTGAAGCTTTCTTT
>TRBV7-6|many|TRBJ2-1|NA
CASSKEEARSYNEQFF
TGTGCCAGCAGCAAGGAGGAGGCGCGCTCCTACAATGAGCAGTTCTTC
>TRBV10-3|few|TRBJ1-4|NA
CAISESLYEKLFF
TGTGCCATCAGTGAGTCCTTGTATGAAAAACTGTTTTTT
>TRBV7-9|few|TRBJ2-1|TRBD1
CASSLTGQGTYNEQFF
TGTGCCAGCAGCTTAACGGGACAGGGGACCTACAATGAGCAGTTCTTC